These 19 T cell receptor beta chains were all obtained from the same sample, sequenced in a study of T cells after posttransplantation cyclophosphamide. The data were produced by immunoSEQ multiplex PCR, yet TCRdb's version contains in-frame clones alone and is incomplete. Here the sample spans around 66,000 clones, around 93% being singletons. Sequencing was done on a sample of PBMCs. Receptors were obtained from a woman aged 25 to 39 in good health and a related stem cell transplant donor.

The CDR3 spells CASSTGRANEKLFF. As DNA, the CDR3 is TGTGCCAGCAGTACAGGGCGGGCTAATGAAAAACTGTTTTTT. The rearrangement links TRBV2 to TRBJ1-4; D might be TRBD1 (6 bases). V was pared by 5 bases and J by 3 bases, with 10 bases between. Germline CDR1 and CDR2: SNHLY and FYNNEI. This CDR3 has 14 amino acids. The full variable domain, in which reference TRBV2 and TRBJ1-4 provide the parts outside the CDR3, is EPEVTQTPSHQVTQMGQEVILRCVPISNHLYFYWYRQILGQKVEFLVSFYNNEISEKSEIFDDQFSVERPDGSNFTLKIRSTKLEDSAMYFCASSTGRANEKLFFGSGTQLSVL.

This chain uses TRBV6-6 with TRBJ1-1; 7 bases match TRBD1. Per the germline V gene, CDR1 is MNHNY and CDR2 is SVGAGI (reference sequence). V shed 6 bases and J 7 bases; nucleotides not matched to a gene: 11. The CDR3 spans 14 residues. The DNA for the CDR3 is TGTGCCAGCAGCCGCGCGACAGGGACCATTGAAGCTTTCTTT. Translated: CASSRATGTIEAFF.

The rearrangement links TRBV18 to TRBJ2-7; 13 bases line up with TRBD2. Trimming cost V 4 bases and J 7 bases; bases outside gene matches: 7. The germline V gene encodes CDR1 KGHSH and CDR2 LQKENI. The CDR3 is 15 amino acids. The chain's CDR3 is CASSLGTSGAGEQYF. DNA of the CDR3: TGTGCCAGCTCACTAGGGACTAGCGGGGCCGGGGAGCAGTACTTC.

This chain links TRBV13 with TRBJ2-5, with 9 bases lining up with TRBD2. Germline loops: CDR1 PRHDT, CDR2 FYEKMQ (reference sequence). The V segment lost 0 bases and the J segment 5 bases; nucleotides outside the gene matches: 22. The CDR3 is 21 residues long. The DNA for the CDR3 is TGTGCCAGCAGCTTAGGTCGGACCTTCCCCCCCGCTAGCGGGGTAGAGGAGACCCAGTACTTC. It is translated as CASSLGRTFPPASGVEETQYF.

The chain joins TRBV7-2 to TRBJ2-7; TRBD1 matches at 8 bases. Unmatched junction bases numbered 8, after V lost 5 bases and J lost 5 bases. CDR1 is SGHTA, CDR2 FQGNSA, per germline. The CDR3 has 14 amino acids. As DNA, the CDR3 is TGTGCCAGCAGCCCCGGACAGGGTTATCACGAGCAGTACTTC. The encoded protein is CASSPGQGYHEQYF.

The chain couples TRBV18 to TRBJ1-1; D not resolved. V was shortened by 5 bases and J by 1 base, with 17 bases between the two germline ends. CDR1 KGHSH and CDR2 LQKENI come from the germline V gene. The CDR3 spans 16 residues. In nucleotides, the CDR3 is TGTGCCAGCTCAGAATTGGGGAAGAGCAAGAACACTGAAGCTTTCTTT. It is translated as CASSELGKSKNTEAFF.

The chain recombines TRBV5-1 with TRBJ1-2; 7 bases match TRBD1. Trimming took 0 bases from V and 6 from J; bases not matched to a gene: 5. The length of the CDR3 is 14 residues. CDR1 SGHRS and CDR2 YFSETQ come from the germline V gene. CDR3 residues: CASSLGTGTDGYTF. The CDR3 DNA reads as TGCGCCAGCAGCTTGGGGACCGGGACAGATGGCTACACCTTC.

The chain links TRBV6-5 to TRBJ1-1; TRBD1 agrees at 8 bases. Germline V gene lookup returns CDR1 MNHEY and CDR2 SVGAGI. This CDR3 is built from 14 residues. With 6 bases clipped from V and 5 bases from J, the junction kept 8 bases outside the gene matches. CDR3 sequence (DNA): TGTGCCAGCAGGTCGCAGGGGGCACGGACTGAAGCTTTCTTT. Translation: CASRSQGARTEAFF.

The chain has TRBV4-1 and TRBJ1-4; D perhaps matches TRBD1 (5 bases). In germline, CDR1 is MGHRA, CDR2 YSYEKL. Trimming removed 6 bases from V and 5 bases from J, with 13 bases in between. CDR3 size: 14 residues. As DNA, the CDR3 is TGCGCCAGCAGTCGATTTGGGGCCAATGAAAAACTGTTTTTT. This translates into CASSRFGANEKLFF.

A word on this clone: At one boundary the junction diverges from the germline segment, which might be a read error. J is TRBJ2-2 and V is TRBV30; D perhaps matches TRBD2 (5 bases). CDR3 length: 11 amino acids. Germline V CDR1 and CDR2: GTSNPN, SVGIG (reference sequence). The CDR3 DNA sequence: TGTGCCGAAATAGCGATCCGGGGAGCTGTTTTT. Protein sequence: CAEIAIRGAVF.

The CDR3 DNA follows: TGTGCCAGCAGTCTAACCCAGGGTCGGTGGGAGACCCAGTACTTC. The encoded protein is CASSLTQGRWETQYF. This rearrangement joins TRBV7-7 to TRBJ2-5; weak D call: TRBD1 (5 bases). Germline loops: CDR1 SSHAT, CDR2 FNYEAQ (reference sequence). V was cut by 6 bases and J by 5 bases, with 19 bases left in between. The CDR3 is made up of 15 amino acids.

The genes are TRBV11-2 and TRBJ1-2, with 8 bases aligning to TRBD1. The J segment lost 3 bases and the V segment lost 5 bases, leaving 5 bases of the junction unmatched. The CDR3 has 14 amino acids. Germline V lookup: CDR1 SGHAT, CDR2 FQNNGV. The CDR3 coding sequence is TGTGCCAGCAGCCCGGACAGGGCGGACTATGGCTACACCTTC. Translating it yields CASSPDRADYGYTF.

V gene TRBV2 combines with J gene TRBJ2-3; no reliable D call. The CDR3 loop spans 13 amino acids. V dropped 4 bases and J dropped 12 bases, with 17 bases sitting between them. Germline V gene lookup returns CDR1 SNHLY and CDR2 FYNNEI. For the CDR3, the DNA is TGTGCCAGCAGTGCCTCGGAGCCGTCGGCCCAGTATTTT. Amino acids: CASSASEPSAQYF.

The gene calls are TRBV28 and TRBJ1-5, with unresolved D. The germline gives CDR1 MDHEN, CDR2 SYDVKM. The CDR3 spans 13 residues. Deletions cut 6 bases from V and 11 bases from J, with 17 bases between. Written as DNA, the CDR3 is TGTGCCAGCAGCATAACCCTTCAATCAGCCCAGCATTTT. It specifies CASSITLQSAQHF.

The CDR3 sequence: CAGWDRANTGELFF. CDR3 nucleotides: TGTGCCGGATGGGACAGGGCGAACACCGGGGAGCTGTTTTTT. V usage is TRBV6-1 and J usage is TRBJ2-2; 9 bases align to TRBD1. This CDR3 is 14 amino acids long. V shed 11 bases, J shed 0 bases, and the junction held 4 bases outside the gene matches. Germline V gives CDR1 MNHNS, CDR2 SASEGT.

V is TRBV18 and J is TRBJ2-1; tentative D call: TRBD1 (7 bases). Germline values: CDR1 KGHSH, CDR2 LQKENI. Trimming left V 6 bases short and J 4 bases short, with 16 bases between. The CDR3 spans 15 residues. The CDR3 sequence is CASSPRGEIYNEQFF. CDR3 coding DNA: TGTGCCAGCTCTCCCAGGGGGGAAATTTACAATGAGCAGTTCTTC.

V and J are TRBV28 and TRBJ1-2; no clear D. The germline V gene has CDR1 MDHEN and CDR2 SYDVKM. This CDR3 has 13 amino acids. Trimming pared 6 bases from V and 4 bases from J, leaving 12 bases between. The CDR3 protein is CASRSAGVYGYTF. DNA of the CDR3: TGTGCCAGCAGATCAGCGGGCGTCTATGGCTACACCTTC.

The chain joins TRBV7-6 to TRBJ1-4; D uncertain. This CDR3 comprises 16 residues. Trimming pared 5 bases from V and 0 bases from J, leaving 13 bases between. Germline V gives CDR1 SGHVS, CDR2 FNYEAQ. The CDR3 DNA sequence: TGTGCCAGCAGCAAACCGGTCCAGGCAACTAATGAAAAACTGTTTTTT. Its translation: CASSKPVQATNEKLFF.

The V call is TRBV5-1, the J call TRBJ2-3, with 8 bases matching TRBD1. V lost 0 bases to trimming and J lost 4 bases; unmatched junction nucleotides: 7. There are 16 residues in the CDR3. From germline, CDR1 is SGHRS and CDR2 YFSETQ. Here the CDR3 reads CASSLGAQGVADTQYF. CDR3 DNA: TGCGCCAGCAGCTTGGGGGCACAGGGGGTTGCAGATACGCAGTATTTT.